This record concerns one TCR beta chain sequence. The source of the sample is a study of response to subunit inactivated influenza vaccine. TCRdb used MiXCR to reprocess the RT-PCR reads, holding one entry per CDR3 protein. Among under 800,000 distinct CDR3 sequences listed, approximately 14% were seen once. This TCR came from a man aged 50 or older who received an inactivated influenza vaccine. The starting material was PBMCs from blood, obtained 14 days before vaccination.

CDR3 sequence: CASGSGGLAGVETQYF. The CDR3 nucleotides read TGTGCTAGTGGTTCCGGTGGACTAGCGGGAGTGGAGACCCAGTACTTC. The genes are TRBV12-5 and TRBJ2-5, with 13 nucleotides matching TRBD2. The CDR3 extends over 16 amino acids. The V and J ends lost 4 bases and 5 bases, in that order; junction bases with no gene match: 7. CDR1 LGHNT and CDR2 FRNRAP come from the germline V gene.